The 27 T cell receptor beta chains below all came from one sample that was sequenced in a study of T cell responses to AZD1222 COVID-19 vaccine. Using immunoSEQ multiplex PCR, the repertoire was profiled, and TCRdb retains in-frame clones only, with some absent. The sample contains roughly 50,000 clones, roughly 87% of which appear only once. Sequences were derived from peripheral blood, sampled on day 0 of AZD1222 vaccination. Receptor source: an adult in good health.

This clone occurred a few times. The chain joins TRBV6-5 to TRBJ1-5; D call uncertain. This CDR3 contains 15 residues. Germline loops: CDR1 MNHEY, CDR2 SVGAGI. Between the trimmed V and J ends, which lost 0 bases and 1 base, there was a span of 7 bases. Written as DNA, the CDR3 is TGTGCCAGCAGTTACTCGTACGAAAGCAATCAGCCCCAGCATTTT. Encoded protein: CASSYSYESNQPQHF.

The chain employs TRBV15 and TRBJ2-7, with a possible D match to TRBD2 (5 bases). The CDR3 runs to 13 residues. V dropped 5 bases and J dropped 0 bases, with 8 bases sitting between them. Looked up from germline, CDR1 is LNHNV and CDR2 is YYDKDF (reference sequence). CDR3 region: CATSDGNSYEQYF. The CDR3 DNA is TGTGCCACCAGCGACGGGAACTCCTACGAGCAGTACTTC.

This clone was found once. The J gene is TRBJ1-1, the V gene TRBV7-8, with a tentative D call TRBD1 (5 bases). The germline V gene encodes CDR1 SGHVS and CDR2 FQNEAQ. V was trimmed by 0 bases and J by 4 bases, leaving 21 bases between them. The CDR3 length is 18 residues. CDR3 residues: CASSLALGGWGGGTEAFF. The CDR3, as DNA: TGTGCCAGCAGCTTAGCGCTGGGAGGTTGGGGTGGGGGCACTGAAGCTTTCTTT.

The rearrangement links TRBV13 to TRBJ2-6; either TRBD1 or TRBD2 may fit D (5 bases each). The CDR3 contains 18 residues. Germline V gene lookup returns CDR1 PRHDT and CDR2 FYEKMQ (reference sequence). Deletions cut 3 bases from V and 0 bases from J, with 15 bases between. CDR3 nucleotide sequence: TGTGCCAGCAGCTTTTACCGGGACCGAGACTCTGGGGCCAACGTCCTGACTTTC. Translated, it gives CASSFYRDRDSGANVLTF.

CDR3 sequence reads: CASSLWNGDNEQFF. For the CDR3, the DNA is TGTGCCAGCAGCTTATGGAACGGAGACAATGAGCAGTTCTTC. The chain links TRBV5-8 to TRBJ2-1, with D hard to call. This CDR3 has 14 amino acids. Germline V gives CDR1 SGHTS, CDR2 YDEGEE. V lost 2 bases, J lost 5 bases, and 11 bases lay in between.

The chain employs TRBV21-1 and TRBJ2-2. TRBV21-1 is flagged as a pseudogene. This CDR3 spans 16 amino acids. DNA for the CDR3: TGTGCCAGCAGCAAAAAAAGGGAAGGGTCCACCGGGGAGCTGTTTTTT. This translates into CASSKKREGSTGELFF.

The rearrangement joins TRBV18 to TRBJ2-5, with a tentative D call TRBD2 (5 bases). Germline assignment: CDR1 KGHSH and CDR2 LQKENI. The CDR3 extends over 14 amino acids. Between the trimmed V and J ends, which lost 3 bases and 2 bases, there was a span of 10 bases. The CDR3 DNA sequence: TGTGCCAGCTCACCTCGCGGGCTTCAAGAGACCCAGTACTTC. Translating gives CASSPRGLQETQYF.

The rearrangement links TRBV15 to TRBJ2-1, with D perhaps TRBD1 or TRBD2 (5 bases each). V was clipped by 2 bases and J by 5 bases, with 19 bases between them. CDR1 LNHNV and CDR2 YYDKDF come from the germline V gene (reference sequence). The CDR3 extends over 17 amino acids. This chain's CDR3 is CATSRLRPGQLNNEQFF. The CDR3 nucleotides are TGTGCCACCAGCAGACTTAGGCCGGGGCAGCTTAACAATGAGCAGTTCTTC.

This rearrangement joins TRBV18 to TRBJ2-1; 11 bases map to TRBD1. The CDR3 sequence is 16 residues long. Trimming removed 6 bases from V and 6 bases from J; junction bases left unmatched: 10. CDR1 is KGHSH, CDR2 LQKENI, per germline. The CDR3 loop reads CASSSSGDRGSNEQFF. In DNA, the CDR3 is TGTGCCAGCTCGTCATCGGGGGACAGGGGGAGCAATGAGCAGTTCTTC.

V and J are TRBV30 and TRBJ2-3; D may correspond to TRBD1 or TRBD2 (5 bases each). The CDR3 runs to 13 residues. The ends were cut back, 0 bases at V and 1 base at J, with 5 bases in the middle. The germline V gene has CDR1 GTSNPN and CDR2 SVGIG (reference sequence). CDR3 nucleotides: TGTGCCTGGAGTGTGGGGGGCACAGATACGCAGTATTTT. Translating it yields CAWSVGGTDTQYF.

The J gene is TRBJ2-6, the V gene TRBV5-6, with D perhaps matching TRBD1 (6 bases). Trimming pared 3 bases from V and 0 bases from J, leaving 13 bases between. Germline V lookup: CDR1 SGHDT, CDR2 YYEEEE. The CDR3 loop spans 17 amino acids. CDR3 sequence (DNA): TGTGCCAGCAGCTATGGGACATTGAGCTCTGGGGCCAACGTCCTGACTTTC. This codes for CASSYGTLSSGANVLTF.

This chain connects TRBV29-1 to TRBJ2-3, with D possibly TRBD2 on 7 matching bases. With 3 bases removed from V and 3 bases from J, the gap between germline ends came to 13 bases. This CDR3 region has 14 residues. The germline gives CDR1 SQVTM, CDR2 ANQGSEA. CDR3 DNA sequence: TGCAGCGTTGAGGGGGGGCAGGGAACAGATACGCAGTATTTT. Encoded protein: CSVEGGQGTDTQYF.

The rearrangement joins TRBV19 to TRBJ2-1, with 8 bases fitting TRBD2. Per germline, CDR1 LNHDA and CDR2 SQIVND (reference sequence). V lost 3 bases to trimming and J lost 3 bases; unmatched junction nucleotides: 7. This CDR3 has 16 residues. As DNA, the CDR3 is TGTGCCAGTAGTATCGGCGGGGGGCTCTACTACAATGAGCAGTTCTTC. Encoded protein: CASSIGGGLYYNEQFF.

The CDR3 is CASSHPGTVNYGYTF. The CDR3 region has the DNA TGCGCCAGCAGCCATCCGGGGACAGTAAACTATGGCTACACCTTC. J is TRBJ1-2 and V is TRBV4-1; 7 nucleotides match TRBD1. V lost 3 bases to trimming and J lost 2 bases; unmatched junction nucleotides: 6. Germline V gene sequence: CDR1 MGHRA, CDR2 YSYEKL. The CDR3 covers 15 residues.

The rearrangement links TRBV19 to TRBJ1-1; no firm D call. CDR1 and CDR2 from the germline V gene are LNHDA and SQIVND (reference sequence). The V end was cut by 2 bases, the J end by 1 base, with 5 bases between. The CDR3 is 13 amino acids. CDR3 loop: CASSIWENTEAFF. The CDR3 DNA is TGTGCCAGTAGTATATGGGAGAACACTGAAGCTTTCTTT.

This clone was detected only once. This chain links TRBV19 with TRBJ1-3; 11 nucleotides match TRBD1. Losses at the gene ends were 6 bases for V and 0 bases for J; bases not matched to a gene: 7. The CDR3 has 17 residues. The germline V gene has CDR1 LNHDA and CDR2 SQIVND (reference sequence). This CDR3 reads CASSQGTGGSSGNTIYF. The CDR3 DNA is TGTGCCAGTAGCCAAGGGACAGGGGGAAGCTCTGGAAACACCATATATTTT.

This chain links TRBV12-3 or TRBV12-4 with TRBJ1-2; D perhaps matches TRBD1 (6 bases). Trimming stripped 6 bases from V and 4 bases from J, with 12 bases between. The CDR3 spans 13 residues. The CDR3 region has the DNA TGTGCCAGCAGCTCCGGACAGTTCTATGGCTACACCTTC. Amino acid sequence: CASSSGQFYGYTF.

The V and J genes are TRBV4-3 and TRBJ2-6; D remains ambiguous. V lost 0 bases and J lost 0, with 6 bases in between. Germline V lookup: CDR1 LGHNA, CDR2 YSLEER. CDR3 length: 16 residues. CDR3 residues: CASSQEVHSGANVLTF. CDR3 nucleotides: TGCGCCAGCAGCCAAGAGGTGCACTCTGGGGCCAACGTCCTGACTTTC.

This chain links TRBV3-1 (or the pseudogene TRBV3-2) with TRBJ1-5; unclear D gene. V was trimmed by 5 bases and J by 2 bases, leaving 13 bases between them. CDR1 LGHDT and CDR2 YNNKEL come from the germline V gene (reference sequence). The CDR3 runs to 15 residues. Here the CDR3 DNA reads TGTGCCAGCAGCTCCATGGCGACGGGCAATCAGCCCCAGCATTTT. This sequence encodes CASSSMATGNQPQHF.

This chain links TRBV9 with TRBJ2-2; 7 bases match TRBD2. The CDR3 loop spans 17 amino acids. The germline V gene has CDR1 SGDLS and CDR2 YYNGEE. J gave up 4 bases and V 0 bases, and 9 bases lay outside the gene matches. CDR3 region: CASSVGPTSASTGELFF. The CDR3 DNA sequence: TGTGCCAGCAGCGTAGGCCCTACTAGCGCTTCCACCGGGGAGCTGTTTTTT.

This clone was recorded a few times. The V and J genes are TRBV7-9 and TRBJ1-2; possibly TRBD1 for D (5 bases). Per germline, CDR1 SEHNR and CDR2 FQNEAQ (reference sequence). CDR3 length equals 13 residues. The V end was cut by 3 bases, the J end by 7 bases, with 12 bases between. CDR3: CASSFPQGGGYTF. The CDR3 DNA reads as TGTGCCAGCAGCTTCCCCCAGGGAGGTGGCTACACCTTC.

This clone was observed a handful of times. The genes are TRBV15 and TRBJ1-5, with TRBD1 matching 8 bases. CDR3 length: 15 amino acids. The J segment lost 4 bases and the V segment lost 5 bases, leaving 7 bases of the junction unmatched. Germline loops: CDR1 LNHNV, CDR2 YYDKDF (reference sequence). For the CDR3, the DNA is TGTGCCACCAGCGAGCGTAGGACAGGGAATCAGCCCCAGCATTTT. As protein: CATSERRTGNQPQHF.

The genes are TRBV18 and TRBJ1-1; D gene unclear. The V gene lost 3 bases and the J gene lost 10 bases, with 15 bases spanning the gap. The CDR3 totals 13 residues. Germline V gene sequence: CDR1 KGHSH, CDR2 LQKENI. The CDR3, as DNA: TGTGCCAGCTCACCGGACTCCGGTTTCGCAGCTTTCTTT. Translating gives CASSPDSGFAAFF. The entire variable domain, with the rest obtained from reference TRBV18 and TRBJ1-1, is as follows: NAGVMQNPRHLVRRRGQEARLRCSPMKGHSHVYWYRQLPEEGLKFMVYLQKENIIDESGMPKERFSAEFPKEGPSILRIQQVVRGDSAAYFCASSPDSGFAAFFGQGTRLTVV.

This sequence joins TRBV6-5 and TRBJ2-5; D possibly corresponds to TRBD2 (6 bases). Trimming left V 6 bases short and J 0 bases short, with 14 bases between. This CDR3 comprises 15 residues. Per the germline V gene, CDR1 is MNHEY and CDR2 is SVGAGI. For the CDR3, the DNA is TGTGCCAGCAGGCAGTCGGGACTGTACCAAGAGACCCAGTACTTC. Amino acid sequence: CASRQSGLYQETQYF.

J is TRBJ1-5 and V is TRBV30; the D is unclear. Germline loops: CDR1 GTSNPN, CDR2 SVGIG (reference sequence). Trimming shortened V by 2 bases and J by 6 bases, and 8 bases separated the two germline ends. There are 12 residues in the CDR3. CDR3 in amino acids: CAWSYLGQPQHF. Written as DNA, the CDR3 is TGTGCCTGGAGTTACCTCGGTCAGCCCCAGCATTTT. Full variable domain (outside the CDR3, taken from reference TRBV30 and TRBJ1-5): SQTIHQWPATLVQPVGSPLSLECTVEGTSNPNLYWYRQAAGRGLQLLFYSVGIGQISSEVPQNLSASRPQDRQFILSSKKLLLSDSGFYLCAWSYLGQPQHFGDGTRLSIL.

The J gene is TRBJ1-5, the V gene TRBV5-6, with 8 bases identical to TRBD1. Germline V gene sequence: CDR1 SGHDT, CDR2 YYEEEE. The CDR3 runs to 14 residues. Germline trimming cut 3 bases from V and 6 bases from J; bases unmatched to any gene: 5. The CDR3 DNA reads TGTGCCAGCAGCTATGGACAGGGTATTCAGCCCCAGCATTTT. Its translation: CASSYGQGIQPQHF.

This clone was picked up one time. This sequence joins TRBV2 and TRBJ2-3, with D possibly matching TRBD1 (5 bases). CDR3 length equals 15 residues. Germline V gives CDR1 SNHLY, CDR2 FYNNEI. Trimming removed 3 bases from V and 3 bases from J, with 13 bases in between. CDR3 DNA sequence: TGTGCCAGCAGTGAGCAGGGATTAGGGACAGATACGCAGTATTTT. It translates to CASSEQGLGTDTQYF.